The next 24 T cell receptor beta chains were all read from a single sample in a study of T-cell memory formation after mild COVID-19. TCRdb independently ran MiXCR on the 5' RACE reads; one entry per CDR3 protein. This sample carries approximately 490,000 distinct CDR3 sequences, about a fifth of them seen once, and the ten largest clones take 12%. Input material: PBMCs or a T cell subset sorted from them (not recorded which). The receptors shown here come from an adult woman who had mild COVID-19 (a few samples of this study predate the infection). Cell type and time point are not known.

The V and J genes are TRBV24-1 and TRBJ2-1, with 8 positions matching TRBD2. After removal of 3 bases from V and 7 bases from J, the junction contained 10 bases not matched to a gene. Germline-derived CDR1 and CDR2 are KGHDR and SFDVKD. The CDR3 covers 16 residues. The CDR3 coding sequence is TGTGCCACCAGTGATGTGGGGAGCGGGAGAGGTAATGAGCAGTTCTTC. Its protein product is CATSDVGSGRGNEQFF.

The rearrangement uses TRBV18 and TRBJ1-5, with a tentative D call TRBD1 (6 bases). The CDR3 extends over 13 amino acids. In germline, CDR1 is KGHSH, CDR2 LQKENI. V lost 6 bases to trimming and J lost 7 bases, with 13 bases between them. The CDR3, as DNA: TGTGCCAGCTCCCCGGGGGGGCAACAGCCCCAGCATTTT. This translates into CASSPGGQQPQHF. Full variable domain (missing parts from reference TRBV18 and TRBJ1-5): NAGVMQNPRHLVRRRGQEARLRCSPMKGHSHVYWYRQLPEEGLKFMVYLQKENIIDESGMPKERFSAEFPKEGPSILRIQQVVRGDSAAYFCASSPGGQQPQHFGDGTRLSIL.

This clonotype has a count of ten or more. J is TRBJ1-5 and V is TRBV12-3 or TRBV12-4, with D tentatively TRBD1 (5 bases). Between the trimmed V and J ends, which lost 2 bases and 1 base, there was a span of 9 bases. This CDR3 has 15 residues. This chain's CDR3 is CASSLQGISNQPQHF. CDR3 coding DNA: TGTGCCAGCAGTTTACAGGGTATAAGCAATCAGCCCCAGCATTTT.

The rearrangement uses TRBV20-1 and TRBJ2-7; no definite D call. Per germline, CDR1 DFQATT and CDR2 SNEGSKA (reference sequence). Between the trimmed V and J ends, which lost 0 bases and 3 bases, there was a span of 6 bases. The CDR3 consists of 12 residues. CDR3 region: CSARDYIYEQYF. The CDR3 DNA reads TGCAGTGCTAGAGATTATATCTACGAGCAGTACTTC.

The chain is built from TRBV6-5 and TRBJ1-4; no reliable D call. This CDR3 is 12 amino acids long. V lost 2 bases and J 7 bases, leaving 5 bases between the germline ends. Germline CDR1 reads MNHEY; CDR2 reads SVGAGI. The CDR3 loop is CASSYGGEKLFF. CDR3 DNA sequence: TGTGCCAGCAGTTACGGCGGTGAAAAACTGTTTTTT.

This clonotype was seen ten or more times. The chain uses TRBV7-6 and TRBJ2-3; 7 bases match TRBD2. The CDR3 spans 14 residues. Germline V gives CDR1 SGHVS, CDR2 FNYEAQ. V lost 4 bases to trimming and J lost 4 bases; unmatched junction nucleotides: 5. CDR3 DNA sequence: TGTGCCAGCAGCTGGGGCGGGGGTGCAGATACGCAGTATTTT. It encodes CASSWGGGADTQYF.

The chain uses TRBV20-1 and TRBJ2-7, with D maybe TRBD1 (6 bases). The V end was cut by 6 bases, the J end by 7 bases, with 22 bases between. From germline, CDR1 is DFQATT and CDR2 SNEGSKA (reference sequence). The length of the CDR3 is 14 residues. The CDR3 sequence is CSAPGTSTPGEQYF. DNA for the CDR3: TGCAGTGCCCCCGGGACATCGACCCCTGGAGAGCAGTACTTC.

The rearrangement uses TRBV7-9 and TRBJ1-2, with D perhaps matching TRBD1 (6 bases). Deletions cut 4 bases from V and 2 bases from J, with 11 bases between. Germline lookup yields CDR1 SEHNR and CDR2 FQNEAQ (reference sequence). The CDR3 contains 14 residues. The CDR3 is CASSSSGANYGYTF. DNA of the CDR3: TGTGCCAGCAGCTCCTCAGGGGCCAACTATGGCTACACCTTC.

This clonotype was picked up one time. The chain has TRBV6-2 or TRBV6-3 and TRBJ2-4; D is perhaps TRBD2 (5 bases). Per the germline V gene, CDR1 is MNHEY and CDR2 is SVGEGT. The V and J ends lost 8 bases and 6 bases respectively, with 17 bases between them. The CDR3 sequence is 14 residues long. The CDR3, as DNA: TGTGCCAGCGGATTTAGGCCGGAGGCAAACATTCAGTACTTC. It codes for CASGFRPEANIQYF.

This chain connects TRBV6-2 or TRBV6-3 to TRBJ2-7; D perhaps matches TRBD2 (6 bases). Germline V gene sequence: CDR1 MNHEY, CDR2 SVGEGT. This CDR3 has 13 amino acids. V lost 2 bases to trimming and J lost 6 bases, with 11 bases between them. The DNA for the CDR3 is TGTGCCAGCAGTTACCTTCCGCGGGGCGAGCAGTACTTC. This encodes CASSYLPRGEQYF.

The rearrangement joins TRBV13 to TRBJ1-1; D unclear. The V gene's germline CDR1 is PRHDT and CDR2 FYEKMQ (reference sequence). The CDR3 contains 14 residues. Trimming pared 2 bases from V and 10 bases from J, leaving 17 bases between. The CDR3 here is CASSLYREIVGAFF. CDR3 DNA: TGTGCCAGCAGCTTATACCGGGAGATCGTGGGAGCTTTCTTT.

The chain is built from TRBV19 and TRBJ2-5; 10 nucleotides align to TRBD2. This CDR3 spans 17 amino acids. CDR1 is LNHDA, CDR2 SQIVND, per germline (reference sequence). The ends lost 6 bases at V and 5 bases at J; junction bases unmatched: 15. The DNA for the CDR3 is TGTGCCAGTAGCCCAACCAGCCTAGCGGGAGCTATGGAGACCCAGTACTTC. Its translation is CASSPTSLAGAMETQYF.

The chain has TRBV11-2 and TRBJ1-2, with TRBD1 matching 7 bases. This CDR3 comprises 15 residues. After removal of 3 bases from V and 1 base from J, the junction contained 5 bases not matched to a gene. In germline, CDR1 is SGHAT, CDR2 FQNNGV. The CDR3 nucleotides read TGTGCCAGCAGCTTGATGACAGGGCTTAACTATGGCTACACCTTC. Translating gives CASSLMTGLNYGYTF.

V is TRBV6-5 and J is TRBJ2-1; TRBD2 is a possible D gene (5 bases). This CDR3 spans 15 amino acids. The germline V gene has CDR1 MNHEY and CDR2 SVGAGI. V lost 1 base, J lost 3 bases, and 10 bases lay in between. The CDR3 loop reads CASSYFSGDYNEQFF. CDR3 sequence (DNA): TGTGCCAGCAGTTACTTCAGCGGAGACTACAATGAGCAGTTCTTC.

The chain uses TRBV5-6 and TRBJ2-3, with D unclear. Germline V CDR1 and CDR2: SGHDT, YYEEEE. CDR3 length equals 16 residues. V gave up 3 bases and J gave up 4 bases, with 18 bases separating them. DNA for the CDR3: TGTGCCAGCAGCTCCCCGGGCCAGGCGGCGGCAGATACGCAGTATTTT. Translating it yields CASSSPGQAAADTQYF. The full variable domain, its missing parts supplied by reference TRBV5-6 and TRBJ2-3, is DAGVTQSPTHLIKTRGQQVTLRCSPKSGHDTVSWYQQALGQGPQFIFQYYEEEERQRGNFPDRFSGHQFPNYSSELNVNALLLGDSALYLCASSSPGQAAADTQYFGPGTRLTVL.

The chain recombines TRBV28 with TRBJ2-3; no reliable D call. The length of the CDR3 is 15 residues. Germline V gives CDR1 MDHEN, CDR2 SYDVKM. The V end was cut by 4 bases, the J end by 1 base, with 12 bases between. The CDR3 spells CASSSPGQGTDTQYF. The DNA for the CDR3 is TGTGCCAGCAGTTCACCTGGGCAGGGCACAGATACGCAGTATTTT.

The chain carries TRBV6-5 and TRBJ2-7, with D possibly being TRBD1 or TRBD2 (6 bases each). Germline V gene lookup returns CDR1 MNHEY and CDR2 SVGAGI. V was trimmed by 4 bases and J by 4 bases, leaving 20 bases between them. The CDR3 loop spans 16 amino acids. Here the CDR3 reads CASSSTGRPHLYEQYF. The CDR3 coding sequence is TGTGCCAGCAGTTCTACAGGGAGGCCCCACCTTTACGAGCAGTACTTC.

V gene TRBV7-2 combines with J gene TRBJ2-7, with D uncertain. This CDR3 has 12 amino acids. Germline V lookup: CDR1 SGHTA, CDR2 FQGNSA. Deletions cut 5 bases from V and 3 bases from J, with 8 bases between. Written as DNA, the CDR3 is TGTGCCAGCAGCCCCATAAACTACGAGCAGTACTTC. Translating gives CASSPINYEQYF.

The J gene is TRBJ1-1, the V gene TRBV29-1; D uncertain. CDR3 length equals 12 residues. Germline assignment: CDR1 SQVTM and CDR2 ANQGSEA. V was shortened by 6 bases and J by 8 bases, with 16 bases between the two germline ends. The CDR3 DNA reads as TGCAGCGTGTCAGGCGGCTCGAGAGAAGCTTTCTTT. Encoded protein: CSVSGGSREAFF.

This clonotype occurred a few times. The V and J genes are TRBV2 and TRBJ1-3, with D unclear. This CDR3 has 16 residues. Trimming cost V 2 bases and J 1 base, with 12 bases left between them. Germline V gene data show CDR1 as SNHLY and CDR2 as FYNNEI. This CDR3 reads CASSEFRVGSGNTIYF. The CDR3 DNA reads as TGTGCCAGCAGTGAATTTCGTGTGGGATCTGGAAACACCATATATTTT.

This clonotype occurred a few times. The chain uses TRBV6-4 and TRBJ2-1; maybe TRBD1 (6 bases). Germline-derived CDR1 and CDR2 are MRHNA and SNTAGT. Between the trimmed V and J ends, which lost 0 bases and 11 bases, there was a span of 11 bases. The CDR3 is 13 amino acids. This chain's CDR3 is CASSDSQGKKQFF. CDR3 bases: TGTGCCAGCAGTGACTCACAGGGAAAAAAGCAGTTCTTC.

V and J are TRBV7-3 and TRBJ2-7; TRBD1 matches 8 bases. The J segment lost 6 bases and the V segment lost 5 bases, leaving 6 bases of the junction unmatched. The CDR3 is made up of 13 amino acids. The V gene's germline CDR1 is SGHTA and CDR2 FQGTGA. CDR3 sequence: CASSMGTGGEQYF. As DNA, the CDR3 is TGTGCCAGCAGCATGGGGACAGGCGGCGAGCAGTACTTC.

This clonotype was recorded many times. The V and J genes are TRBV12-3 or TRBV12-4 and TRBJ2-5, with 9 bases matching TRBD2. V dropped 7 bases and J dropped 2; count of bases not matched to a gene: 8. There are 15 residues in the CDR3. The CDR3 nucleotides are TGTGCCAGCAAAACCGGGACTAGCAATCAAGAGACCCAGTACTTC. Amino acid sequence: CASKTGTSNQETQYF.

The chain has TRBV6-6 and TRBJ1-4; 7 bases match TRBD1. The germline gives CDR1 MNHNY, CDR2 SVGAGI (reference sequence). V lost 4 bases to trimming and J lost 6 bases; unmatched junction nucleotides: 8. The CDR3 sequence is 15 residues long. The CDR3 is CASSFDRVVHEKLFF. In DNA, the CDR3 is TGTGCCAGCAGTTTCGACAGGGTGGTACATGAAAAACTGTTTTTT.